These 15 T cell receptor beta chains came from one sample sequenced in a study of cytomegalovirus exposure and HLA in healthy donors. Data came from immunoSEQ multiplex PCR; TCRdb stores just in-frame clones and leaves some out. Here the sample spans about 120,000 clones, 88% being singletons. The sequenced sample consisted of PBMCs. The origin of the receptors is a woman between 18 and 30 years old in good health and CMV-seropositive.

CDR3 sequence reads: CARSLIAGGQPGNTIYF. CDR3 DNA sequence: TGTGCCAGAAGCTTGATTGCGGGGGGGCAGCCTGGAAACACCATATATTTT. V and J are TRBV5-3 and TRBJ1-3; perhaps TRBD1 as D (6 bases). TRBV5-3 carries the ORF label, with uncertain function. This CDR3 comprises 17 residues. V lost 1 base and J 2 bases, leaving 16 bases between the germline ends.

This chain joins TRBV5-1 and TRBJ1-3; no reliable D call. The CDR3 totals 16 residues. Germline lookup yields CDR1 SGHRS and CDR2 YFSETQ. Trimming cost V 3 bases and J 0 bases, with 13 bases left between them. The CDR3 here is CASSYGDLGSGNTIYF. CDR3 in DNA: TGCGCCAGCAGCTACGGCGATCTAGGCTCTGGAAACACCATATATTTT.

The V gene is TRBV13, the J gene TRBJ2-2; the D is unclear. The V gene's germline CDR1 is PRHDT and CDR2 FYEKMQ (reference sequence). There are 13 residues in the CDR3. V lost 3 bases and J 0 bases, leaving 2 bases between the germline ends. CDR3 sequence: CASSFSNTGELFF. CDR3 nucleotide sequence: TGTGCCAGCAGCTTCTCGAACACCGGGGAGCTGTTTTTT.

V usage is TRBV7-8 and J usage is TRBJ2-5; D remains ambiguous. Germline assignment: CDR1 SGHVS and CDR2 FQNEAQ. The CDR3 covers 15 residues. V was clipped by 0 bases and J by 4 bases, with 12 bases between them. The CDR3 here is CASSLAEPKVETQYF. Written as DNA, the CDR3 is TGTGCCAGCAGCTTAGCGGAGCCAAAGGTAGAGACCCAGTACTTC. The full variable domain, rest sourced from reference TRBV7-8 and TRBJ2-5, is GAGVSQSPRYKVAKRGQDVALRCDPISGHVSLFWYQQALGQGPEFLTYFQNEAQLDKSGLPSDRFFAERPEGSVSTLKIQRTQQEDSAVYLCASSLAEPKVETQYFGPGTRLLVL.

This clone was seen a single time. V and J are TRBV9 and TRBJ2-5, with TRBD1 as a possible D gene (5 bases). Germline CDR1 is SGDLS and CDR2 is YYNGEE. The germline V and J ends were trimmed by 0 bases and 2 bases, with 8 bases remaining between them. CDR3 length equals 14 residues. DNA of the CDR3: TGTGCCAGCAGCGTAGGGCAGGGTCAAGAGACCCAGTACTTC. Translation gives CASSVGQGQETQYF.

This clone was detected only once. CDR3 sequence: CASSLSRGPYNEQFF. As DNA, the CDR3 is TGTGCCAGCAGTTTATCGCGAGGCCCCTACAATGAGCAGTTCTTC. The chain employs TRBV27 and TRBJ2-1, with unresolved D. The CDR3 covers 15 residues. Germline CDR1 and CDR2: MNHEY and SMNVEV (reference sequence). With 0 bases removed from V and 2 bases from J, the gap between germline ends came to 8 bases.

The chain employs TRBV11-2 and TRBJ2-1; 11 nucleotides line up with TRBD2. The junction had 10 bases not matched to a gene; V was cut back by 9 bases and J by 6 bases. This CDR3 spans 15 amino acids. The germline gives CDR1 SGHAT, CDR2 FQNNGV. In nucleotides, the CDR3 is TGTGCCAGTACACTGGGGACTAGCGGCCTCAATGAGCAGTTCTTC. This translates into CASTLGTSGLNEQFF.

The genes are TRBV7-2 and TRBJ2-2, with 8 bases identical to TRBD1. After removal of 6 bases from V and 6 bases from J, the junction contained 12 bases not matched to a gene. The CDR3 sequence is 16 residues long. Germline V gene sequence: CDR1 SGHTA, CDR2 FQGNSA. DNA of the CDR3: TGTGCCAGCAGGTTTCTGACAGGGGAGGTGGCCGGGGAGCTGTTTTTT. It yields the protein CASRFLTGEVAGELFF.

The V call is TRBV10-3, the J call TRBJ1-1, with 8 bases fitting TRBD1. This CDR3 has 13 amino acids. The germline gives CDR1 ENHRY, CDR2 SYGVKD. J was trimmed by 3 bases and V by 6 bases; bases with no gene match: 3. CDR3 in DNA: TGTGCCATCAGAAAGGACAGGGACACTGAAGCTTTCTTT. Encoded protein: CAIRKDRDTEAFF.

The gene calls are TRBV4-1 and TRBJ1-1; weak D call: TRBD1 (5 bases). The CDR3 loop spans 14 amino acids. CDR1 MGHRA and CDR2 YSYEKL come from the germline V gene. V lost 2 bases and J 0 bases, leaving 7 bases between the germline ends. CDR3 nucleotide sequence: TGCGCCAGCAGCCAACAGGACATGAACACTGAAGCTTTCTTT. This sequence encodes CASSQQDMNTEAFF.

This chain joins TRBV2 and TRBJ2-3; 12 bases are shared with TRBD2. J was trimmed by 6 bases and V by 9 bases; bases with no gene match: 10. Germline-derived CDR1 and CDR2 are SNHLY and FYNNEI. CDR3 size: 15 residues. Written as DNA, the CDR3 is TGTGCCAGGGCGGCTAGCGGGGGGGTATGGGATACGCAGTATTTT. Translated, it gives CARAASGGVWDTQYF.

The V gene is TRBV10-1, the J gene TRBJ2-3, with 10 positions matching TRBD1. The CDR3 sequence is 15 residues long. Germline CDR1 WNHNN, CDR2 SYGVQD (reference sequence). The ends lost 3 bases at V and 2 bases at J; junction bases unmatched: 2. For the CDR3, the DNA is TGCGCCAGCAGTGACGGACAGGGGGTCACAGATACGCAGTATTTT. It yields the protein CASSDGQGVTDTQYF.

V usage is TRBV6-6 and J usage is TRBJ2-7; D is unresolved. The V gene lost 6 bases and the J gene lost 7 bases, with 13 bases spanning the gap. The CDR3 has 12 amino acids. In germline, CDR1 is MNHNY, CDR2 SVGAGI (reference sequence). CDR3 nucleotide sequence: TGTGCCAGCAGGGAAGGCTCCGGGGAGCAGTACTTC. It specifies CASREGSGEQYF.

The CDR3 loop reads CASSEAGVGNQPQHF. As DNA, the CDR3 is TGTGCCAGCAGTGAAGCGGGCGTCGGCAATCAGCCCCAGCATTTT. The rearrangement joins TRBV2 to TRBJ1-5; no reliable D call. CDR1 is SNHLY, CDR2 FYNNEI, per germline. Trimming removed 0 bases from V and 2 bases from J, with 8 bases in between. The CDR3 sequence is 15 residues long.

This chain joins TRBV19 and TRBJ2-6; possible D gene TRBD1, 6 bases. The ends were cut back, 6 bases at V and 1 base at J, with 25 bases in the middle. Germline V gives CDR1 LNHDA, CDR2 SQIVND (reference sequence). The CDR3 is 20 amino acids. The CDR3 nucleotides are TGTGCCAGTAGAGTCCACTACGGACAGCCACTAGGGTCTGGGGCCAACGTCCTGACTTTC. It codes for CASRVHYGQPLGSGANVLTF.